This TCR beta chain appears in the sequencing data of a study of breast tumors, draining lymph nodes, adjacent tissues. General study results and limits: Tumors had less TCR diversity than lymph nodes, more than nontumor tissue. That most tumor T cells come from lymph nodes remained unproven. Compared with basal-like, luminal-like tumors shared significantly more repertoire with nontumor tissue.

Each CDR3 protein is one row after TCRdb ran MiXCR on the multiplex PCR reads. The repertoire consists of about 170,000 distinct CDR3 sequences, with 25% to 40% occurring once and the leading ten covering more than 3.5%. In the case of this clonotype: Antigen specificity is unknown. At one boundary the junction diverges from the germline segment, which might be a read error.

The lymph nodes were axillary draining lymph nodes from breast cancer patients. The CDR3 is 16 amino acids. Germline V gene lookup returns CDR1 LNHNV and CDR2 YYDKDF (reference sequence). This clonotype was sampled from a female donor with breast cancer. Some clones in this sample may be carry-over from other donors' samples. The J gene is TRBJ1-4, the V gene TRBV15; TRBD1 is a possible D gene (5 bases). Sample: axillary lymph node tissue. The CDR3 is CATSRDRGTSSERLFF. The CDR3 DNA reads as TGTGCCACCAGCAGAGATCGGGGGACTTCTAGTGAAAGACTGTTTTTT. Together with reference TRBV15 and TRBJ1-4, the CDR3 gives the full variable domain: DAMVIQNPRYQVTQFGKPVTLSCSQTLNHNVMYWYQQKSSQAPKLLFHYYDKDFNNEADTPDNFQSRRPNTSFCFLDIRSPGLGDTAMYLCATSRDRGTSSERLFFGSGTQLSVL.